Shown below are 8 T cell receptor beta chains from a single sample sequenced in a study of untreated major depressive disorder. Sequencing used immunoSEQ multiplex PCR; TCRdb keeps in-frame clones, though not all of them. The table includes about 20,000 clones, 70% to 90% detected once. Sequencing input: CD4+ T cells from PBMCs. The receptor source for this set is a woman aged 25 to 39 in good health.

The chain combines TRBV14 with TRBJ1-3; no definite D call. Trimming stripped 0 bases from V and 0 bases from J, with 6 bases between. This CDR3 contains 15 residues. Per the germline V gene, CDR1 is SGHDN and CDR2 is FVKESK. The CDR3 nucleotides read TGTGCCAGCAGCCAAGATCAAAGCTCTGGAAACACCATATATTTT. This gives the protein CASSQDQSSGNTIYF.

This clone turned up a few times. The chain has TRBV5-6 and TRBJ1-3; perhaps TRBD1 as D (5 bases). This CDR3 has 13 residues. Germline V CDR1 and CDR2: SGHDT, YYEEEE. Trimming removed 0 bases from V and 4 bases from J, with 5 bases in between. The CDR3 here is CASSLDRGNTIYF. CDR3 in DNA: TGTGCCAGCAGCTTGGACAGGGGAAACACCATATATTTT.

The rearrangement links TRBV28 to TRBJ1-4; 9 bases are shared with TRBD1. Looked up from germline, CDR1 is MDHEN and CDR2 is SYDVKM. There are 14 residues in the CDR3. J gave up 6 bases and V 6 bases, and 5 bases lay outside the gene matches. CDR3 sequence: CASSLDRGDEKLFF. CDR3 coding DNA: TGTGCCAGCAGCCTGGACAGGGGAGATGAAAAACTGTTTTTT.

The rearrangement uses TRBV4-1 and TRBJ2-3; D is undetermined. Germline values: CDR1 MGHRA, CDR2 YSYEKL. The CDR3 sequence is 13 residues long. Trimming cost V 4 bases and J 2 bases, with 7 bases left between them. The CDR3 here is CASSLHFTDTQYF. The CDR3 DNA is TGCGCCAGCAGCCTTCACTTCACAGATACGCAGTATTTT.

The chain has TRBV28 and TRBJ2-7, with TRBD2 matching 7 bases. V was clipped by 4 bases and J by 7 bases; unmatched bases: 7. Germline assignment: CDR1 MDHEN and CDR2 SYDVKM. This CDR3 is 13 amino acids long. The CDR3 nucleotides are TGTGCCAGCAGTTCCCGGGGGGTGCGGGAGCAGTACTTC. Translated: CASSSRGVREQYF.

The chain uses TRBV4-2 and TRBJ1-2, with D perhaps matching TRBD1 (5 bases). The V gene's germline CDR1 is LGHNA and CDR2 YNFKEQ. The CDR3 is made up of 16 amino acids. Trimming left V 1 base short and J 3 bases short, with 15 bases between. DNA of the CDR3: TGTGCCAGCAGCCAAGTCAGCTGGGGACGGGACTATGGCTACACCTTC. This translates into CASSQVSWGRDYGYTF.

In its sample, this clone was seen once. This chain uses TRBV11-2 with TRBJ2-1; D call uncertain. In germline, CDR1 is SGHAT, CDR2 FQNNGV. The CDR3 covers 16 residues. V gave up 5 bases and J gave up 0 bases, with 14 bases separating them. The CDR3 coding sequence is TGTGCCAGCAGCCTCAAGGGTGGTAGCTCCTACAATGAGCAGTTCTTC. It specifies CASSLKGGSSYNEQFF.

J is TRBJ2-3 and V is TRBV5-6; TRBD2 matches at 9 bases. Per the germline V gene, CDR1 is SGHDT and CDR2 is YYEEEE. Trimming removed 1 base from V and 2 bases from J; junction bases left unmatched: 2. The CDR3 has 15 residues. In DNA, the CDR3 is TGTGCCAGCAGCTTGAGACTAGCGGCCACAGATACGCAGTATTTT. It yields the protein CASSLRLAATDTQYF. Using reference TRBV5-6 and TRBJ2-3 for the parts outside the CDR3, the full variable domain is DAGVTQSPTHLIKTRGQQVTLRCSPKSGHDTVSWYQQALGQGPQFIFQYYEEEERQRGNFPDRFSGHQFPNYSSELNVNALLLGDSALYLCASSLRLAATDTQYFGPGTRLTVL.